This TCR beta chain came from a study of CXCR3-negative and CXCR3-positive naive CD8 T cells. Study-level results: Memory CD8+ T cell repertoires were far less diverse than both naive subsets. Naive CXCR3-positive cells had TRB CDR3s more hydrophobic than those of CXCR3-negative naive cells.

Naive CD8+ T lymphocytes were specified as CD45RO-CCR7+CD27+CD95-. The length of the CDR3 is 21 residues. CDR1 and CDR2 from the germline V gene are MDHEN and SYDVKM. cDNA libraries for TRB were generated by 5' RACE incorporating UMI labels. For each CDR3 protein, TCRdb gives one entry from its re-call of the 5' RACE reads, without DNA. The ten top clones account for approximately 0.71%, within a sample of approximately 59,000 distinct CDR3 sequences. Of note for this clonotype: Its antigen is currently unknown.

The material sequenced was naive CXCR3+ CD8+ T cells from blood. Subset indicated: CD45RO-CCR7+CD27+CD95- naive CD8+ T cells expressing CXCR3 (TNR3+). The TCR was taken from a human donor in good health. Some clones in this sample may be carry-over from other donors' samples. V usage is TRBV28 and J usage is TRBJ2-3; the TRBD1 assignment by TCRdb is unverifiable without DNA. The CDR3 spells CASSFPRLHHPGQGSTDTQYF.